The clone carrying this T cell receptor beta chain appeared many times. The target antigen is unknown. Time point given: healthy volunteer bleed at 6 weeks. Total RNA was extracted from unfractionated whole blood. The study used a library that attached unique molecular identifiers to individual cDNA molecules. Original processing methods: From about 20,000 to 690,000 TCRs were found per sample, with a median of about 96,000. TCRdb redid the calling of the RACE reads with MiXCR, one entry per CDR3 protein. The V and J calls were not made by the authors but by TCRdb's processing. The sample consists of 60,000 to 90,000 distinct CDR3 sequences, around 9.3% of them appearing once. In germline, CDR1 is SGHAT, CDR2 FQDESV (reference sequence). The CDR3 loop spans 15 amino acids. With 3 bases removed from V and 1 base from J, the gap between germline ends came to 10 bases. This record belongs to a study of human T cells and chemical hapten exposure.

Notes on the study in general: High-frequency TCRs, those above 1 in 1000, stayed the same after DPC sensitization.

Sequencing input: whole blood. V usage is TRBV11-1 and J usage is TRBJ2-1; D ambiguous. This TCR was sampled from a female donor in good health. Some clones in this sample may be carry-over from other donors' samples. CDR3 DNA sequence: TGTGCCAGCAGCTTCCCCCGACGTTCCTACAATGAGCAGTTCTTC. It is translated as CASSFPRRSYNEQFF.